Presented here are 27 T cell receptor beta chains from one specimen sequenced in a study of blood T cells in healthy people across ages. PCR was performed a second time for about 7 to 12 cycles using a sample-barcoded 5' primer and a J-beta primer mix. A single record per CDR3 protein comes from TCRdb applying MiXCR to the 5' RACE reads. The table lists 1.5 million to 1.8 million distinct CDR3 sequences, about 45% of them singletons. The sequenced sample was blood. The origin of the receptors is a woman aged 18 to 35 in good health.

The chain couples TRBV18 to TRBJ1-4; no definite D call. Germline V gene sequence: CDR1 KGHSH, CDR2 LQKENI. CDR3 length: 14 residues. The V and J ends lost 3 bases and 4 bases respectively, with 9 bases between them. The DNA of the CDR3 is TGTGCCAGCTCACCTTCTGGCCTTAATGAAAAACTGTTTTTT. It specifies CASSPSGLNEKLFF.

The chain is built from TRBV20-1 and TRBJ1-2; 10 bases are a match to TRBD1. The V and J ends lost 1 base and 8 bases, in that order; junction bases with no gene match: 4. The V gene's germline CDR1 is DFQATT and CDR2 SNEGSKA (reference sequence). CDR3 length equals 13 residues. The CDR3 loop reads CSARGQGAIGYTF. Written as DNA, the CDR3 is TGCAGTGCTAGAGGACAGGGGGCGATAGGCTACACCTTC.

V usage is TRBV5-1 and J usage is TRBJ1-4; D is unclear. The CDR3 is made up of 14 amino acids. V was clipped by 4 bases and J by 6 bases, with 13 bases between them. The V gene's germline CDR1 is SGHRS and CDR2 YFSETQ. CDR3 sequence (DNA): TGCGCCAGCAGCCGGGCAGCTGGGGATGAAAAACTGTTTTTT. It yields the protein CASSRAAGDEKLFF.

The chain joins TRBV2 to TRBJ1-2; D unclear. The CDR3 sequence is 13 residues long. Trimming stripped 2 bases from V and 4 bases from J, with 8 bases between. Germline V gene lookup returns CDR1 SNHLY and CDR2 FYNNEI. The CDR3 here is CASSERWLYGYTF. The DNA for the CDR3 is TGTGCCAGCAGTGAACGGTGGCTCTATGGCTACACCTTC.

This sequence joins TRBV3-1 and TRBJ2-5; 9 nucleotides agree with TRBD2. This CDR3 spans 13 amino acids. Per germline, CDR1 LGHDT and CDR2 YNNKEL (reference sequence). V dropped 4 bases and J dropped 7; count of bases not matched to a gene: 4. The CDR3 DNA reads TGTGCCAGCAGCCTCACTAGCGGGTGGACCCAGTACTTC. This encodes CASSLTSGWTQYF.

The chain is built from TRBV7-2 and TRBJ2-1; 9 bases line up with TRBD2. The CDR3 is made up of 16 amino acids. Germline values: CDR1 SGHTA, CDR2 FQGNSA. J gave up 12 bases and V 0 bases, and 12 bases lay outside the gene matches. In nucleotides, the CDR3 is TGTGCCAGCAGCTTAGCCGGGGGACTAGCTGCTTCGGCGCAGTTCTTC. This codes for CASSLAGGLAASAQFF.

This clonotype was picked up one time. CDR3 bases: TGCAGTGCCCCCCAGGCGGGACAGACCTCGAGGGAGCAGTTCTTC. This codes for CSAPQAGQTSREQFF. The rearrangement links TRBV20-1 to TRBJ2-1, with a weak D call TRBD1 (7 bases). The germline V gene has CDR1 DFQATT and CDR2 SNEGSKA (reference sequence). This CDR3 has 15 amino acids. Trimming took off 6 bases at V and 10 bases at J, with 25 bases between the two ends.

In its sample, this clonotype was seen once. A read error may explain this, as a much larger clone is one base away. CDR3 region: CSIATGTGVYNEQFF. The CDR3 DNA follows: TGCAGCATTGCGACCGGGACAGGGGTCTACAATGAGCAGTTCTTC. V gene TRBV29-1 combines with J gene TRBJ2-1; 10 bases are shared with TRBD1. The CDR3 totals 15 residues. Germline V gives CDR1 SQVTM, CDR2 ANQGSEA. V shed 8 bases, J shed 3 bases, and the junction held 10 bases outside the gene matches.

The V gene is TRBV20-1, the J gene TRBJ2-3, with D possibly TRBD1 on 6 matching bases. Germline CDR1 DFQATT, CDR2 SNEGSKA (reference sequence). The CDR3 loop spans 14 amino acids. V gave up 3 bases and J gave up 0 bases, with 10 bases separating them. In DNA, the CDR3 is TGCAGTGCTAGCGTAGGGGGAAGCACAGATACGCAGTATTTT. Protein: CSASVGGSTDTQYF.

This clonotype has more than one count but fewer than ten. The J gene is TRBJ2-3, the V gene TRBV9, with 9 nucleotides matching TRBD1. Per the germline V gene, CDR1 is SGDLS and CDR2 is YYNGEE. CDR3 size: 15 residues. Trimming took 6 bases from V and 4 from J; bases not matched to a gene: 9. The CDR3 nucleotides read TGTGCCAGCACCTACGGGACAGGGATGGCAGATACGCAGTATTTT. This translates into CASTYGTGMADTQYF.

This clonotype has only a few counts. The chain uses TRBV20-1 and TRBJ2-1; D gene uncertain. The CDR3 covers 10 residues. Trimming left V 6 bases short and J 9 bases short, with 9 bases between. Germline lookup yields CDR1 DFQATT and CDR2 SNEGSKA (reference sequence). In DNA form, the CDR3 reads TGCAGTGCCAGCGACGCTGAGCAGTTCTTC. It is translated as CSASDAEQFF.

The gene calls are TRBV20-1 and TRBJ2-7; TRBD2 matches at 7 bases. The CDR3 consists of 15 residues. Unmatched junction bases numbered 9, after V lost 1 base and J lost 3 bases. CDR1 and CDR2 from the germline V gene are DFQATT and SNEGSKA (reference sequence). The CDR3 nucleotides are TGCAGTGCTAGAGGTCTGGGACGGGGGGACTACGAGCAGTACTTC. It codes for CSARGLGRGDYEQYF.

The V call is TRBV3-1, the J call TRBJ1-1; D is uncertain. Trimming cost V 1 base and J 1 base, with 7 bases left between them. This CDR3 has 14 residues. CDR1 is LGHDT and CDR2 is YNNKEL in the germline V gene (reference sequence). The DNA for the CDR3 is TGTGCCAGCAGCCAAGCGTCCGGGAACACTGAAGCTTTCTTT. It codes for CASSQASGNTEAFF.

This clonotype appeared a few times. J is TRBJ1-5 and V is TRBV12-3 or TRBV12-4; D is undetermined. The CDR3 is made up of 15 amino acids. The V end lost 7 bases, the J end lost 0 bases, and 13 bases lay between the germline ends. This chain's CDR3 is CASTPGENSNQPQHF. CDR3 nucleotide sequence: TGTGCCAGCACTCCCGGGGAAAATAGCAATCAGCCCCAGCATTTT.

This clonotype was detected many times. The V and J genes are TRBV29-1 and TRBJ2-1, with no clear D. Germline V gives CDR1 SQVTM, CDR2 ANQGSEA. V was shortened by 4 bases and J by 15 bases, with 16 bases between the two germline ends. The CDR3 is 11 amino acids. CDR3 protein: CSVAEFQFLFF. CDR3 nucleotide sequence: TGCAGCGTTGCAGAGTTCCAGTTTCTGTTCTTC.

The genes are TRBV6-5 and TRBJ1-5, with D uncertain. Germline CDR1 MNHEY, CDR2 SVGAGI. This CDR3 region has 13 residues. The V gene lost 0 bases and the J gene lost 7 bases, with 7 bases spanning the gap. CDR3 sequence: CASSYSIPQPQHF. CDR3 bases: TGTGCCAGCAGTTACTCCATCCCCCAGCCCCAGCATTTT.

The chain is built from TRBV21-1 and TRBJ2-3; the table's D call, TRBD2, has no DNA check behind it. TRBV21-1 has pseudogene status. CDR3 length: 16 amino acids. In DNA, the CDR3 is TGTGCCAGCAGCAAACAAACCCTACTAGATTCAGATACGCAGTATTTT. Protein: CASSKQTLLDSDTQYF.

This clonotype was detected a few times. The rearrangement uses TRBV9 and TRBJ1-2; D unclear. Germline V gives CDR1 SGDLS, CDR2 YYNGEE. The CDR3 covers 15 residues. The V gene lost 3 bases and the J gene lost 6 bases, with 18 bases spanning the gap. CDR3 region: CASSESLKSRHGYTF. The CDR3 coding sequence is TGTGCCAGCAGCGAATCCTTGAAATCCAGACATGGCTACACCTTC.

This clonotype was seen only a few times. The rearrangement uses TRBV5-1 and TRBJ2-3; TRBD1 might be the D (5 bases). The CDR3 is 14 amino acids. V was cut by 1 base and J by 2 bases, with 8 bases left in between. Germline V gene sequence: CDR1 SGHRS, CDR2 YFSETQ. CDR3: CASSLQGTTDTQYF. Here the CDR3 DNA reads TGCGCCAGCAGCTTGCAGGGAACCACAGATACGCAGTATTTT.

The J gene is TRBJ2-3, the V gene TRBV6-5; D is undetermined. Per the germline V gene, CDR1 is MNHEY and CDR2 is SVGAGI. V lost 0 bases, J lost 4 bases, and 5 bases lay in between. The CDR3 totals 13 residues. CDR3 DNA sequence: TGTGCCAGCAGTTACTCTCATCCAGATACGCAGTATTTT. Translated, it gives CASSYSHPDTQYF.

This CDR3 reads CASRNRTGRITDTQYF. The CDR3 DNA reads TGTGCCAGCAGAAACCGGACAGGGAGGATCACAGATACGCAGTATTTT. The chain carries TRBV12-3 or TRBV12-4 and TRBJ2-3; 8 bases fit TRBD1. V shed 6 bases, J shed 2 bases, and the junction held 10 bases outside the gene matches. The CDR3 contains 16 residues.

This clonotype was observed a few times. The chain has TRBV10-3 and TRBJ1-2, with D possibly TRBD1 on 5 matching bases. V dropped 3 bases and J dropped 4 bases, with 15 bases sitting between them. This CDR3 comprises 15 residues. Germline-derived CDR1 and CDR2 are ENHRY and SYGVKD. CDR3 sequence reads: CAISDREGSLYGYTF. Written as DNA, the CDR3 is TGTGCCATCAGTGATCGGGAGGGGTCTCTCTATGGCTACACCTTC.

This clonotype was counted between two and nine times. The chain is built from TRBV20-1 and TRBJ2-7; D unresolved. Trimming shortened V by 3 bases and J by 2 bases, and 11 bases separated the two germline ends. The CDR3 sequence is 13 residues long. Germline CDR1 DFQATT, CDR2 SNEGSKA (reference sequence). The CDR3 sequence is CSARGLGTYEQYF. The CDR3 DNA follows: TGCAGTGCTAGGGGCCTGGGGACCTACGAGCAGTACTTC.

On this clonotype itself: An end of the junction does not agree with germline; a read error may underlie this. This chain joins TRBV27 and TRBJ1-6; D may be TRBD1 (6 bases). CDR1 and CDR2 (germline): MNHEY, SMNVEV (reference sequence). The CDR3 totals 12 residues. CDR3 region: CASSETGSPLDF. The CDR3, as DNA: TGTGCCAGCAGTGAGACAGGTTCACCCCTCGACTTT.

Notes on this clonotype: An end of the junction differs from the germline gene, which may be a read error. V and J are TRBV6-2 or TRBV6-3 and TRBJ2-4; either TRBD1 or TRBD2 may supply D (5 bases each). Matching the DNA end better, TRBJ2-7 makes the J call doubtful. CDR3 length: 14 residues. Germline loops: CDR1 MNHEY, CDR2 SVGEGT. The chain's CDR3 is CARSYEGFSYEQYF. For the CDR3, the DNA is TGTGCCCGCAGTTACGAGGGGTTTTCCTACGAGCAGTACTTC.

This clonotype was detected only a few times. This chain links TRBV7-9 with TRBJ1-2; D ambiguous. Trimming left V 1 base short and J 1 base short, with 13 bases between. CDR3 length equals 16 residues. From germline, CDR1 is SEHNR and CDR2 FQNEAQ (reference sequence). The CDR3 sequence is CASSLGAPVFNYGYTF. The CDR3 DNA follows: TGTGCCAGCAGCTTAGGGGCACCCGTATTTAACTATGGCTACACCTTC.

The chain joins TRBV3-1 to TRBJ1-2; 7 bases agree with TRBD1. The ends lost 5 bases at V and 6 bases at J; junction bases unmatched: 12. The CDR3 loop spans 15 amino acids. Germline V gives CDR1 LGHDT, CDR2 YNNKEL (reference sequence). Here the CDR3 reads CASSTLIDRVDGYTF. DNA of the CDR3: TGTGCCAGCAGCACACTTATCGACAGGGTAGATGGCTACACCTTC.